This entry describes one TCR beta chain. TCRdb keeps only in-frame clones here, not all; method: immunoSEQ multiplex PCR. The repertoire has under 7,500 clones, around 87% of them found once; the top ten carry 20% to 30%. This sample is part of a study of somatic mutations in cytotoxic T cells in rheumatoid arthritis. The CDR3 consists of 16 residues. Germline values: CDR1 MGHRA, CDR2 YSYEKL. Between the trimmed V and J ends, which lost 0 bases and 8 bases, there was a span of 19 bases. The receptor comes from a woman aged 70-85 years with rheumatoid arthritis. This chain joins TRBV4-1 and TRBJ1-2, with no clear D. The sample consisted of CD8+ T cells sorted from blood. This CDR3 is CASSQDEIETRGGYTF. The CDR3, as DNA: TGCGCCAGCAGCCAAGATGAAATAGAGACCCGAGGGGGCTACACCTTC.